The 19 T cell receptor beta chains below were found in one sample sequenced in a study of the immune and genomic landscape of osteosarcoma. Sequencing used immunoSEQ multiplex PCR; TCRdb keeps in-frame clones, though not all of them. The sample records roughly 1,300 clones, just under 75% being singletons. Material for sequencing was metastatic tumor tissue from the lung. These receptors were obtained from a woman aged 25 to 39 with osteosarcoma.

Relative to its sample, this clone is large (0.1 to 1%). The chain links TRBV7-2 to TRBJ2-7, with D unresolved. This CDR3 is 15 amino acids long. Germline V gene sequence: CDR1 SGHTA, CDR2 FQGNSA. The V and J ends lost 3 bases and 0 bases respectively, with 12 bases between them. The chain's CDR3 is CASSLSVDDSYEQYF. The CDR3 DNA follows: TGTGCCAGCAGCTTGAGCGTCGACGACTCCTACGAGCAGTACTTC. Drawing the rest from reference TRBV7-2 and TRBJ2-7, the complete variable domain is GAGVSQSPSNKVTEKGKDVELRCDPISGHTALYWYRQSLGQGLEFLIYFQGNSAPDKSGLPSDRFSAERTGGSVSTLTIQRTQQEDSAVYLCASSLSVDDSYEQYFGPGTRLTVT.

V gene TRBV10-2 combines with J gene TRBJ2-7, with TRBD1 matching over 8 bases. This CDR3 comprises 14 residues. CDR1 is WSHSY, CDR2 SAAADI, per germline. Trimming at V came to 7 bases and at J to 6 bases, leaving 11 bases not matched to a gene. The CDR3 region has the DNA TGCGCCAGCAACTCGGACAGGGAACACGGCGAGCAGTACTTC. This gives the protein CASNSDREHGEQYF.

This clone has a single count. This chain connects TRBV5-1 to TRBJ2-3, with D unclear. Trimming removed 0 bases from V and 2 bases from J, with 7 bases in between. This CDR3 has 14 amino acids. Looked up from germline, CDR1 is SGHRS and CDR2 is YFSETQ. CDR3 amino acids: CASSLDSITDTQYF. The CDR3 region has the DNA TGCGCCAGCAGCTTGGACTCCATCACAGATACGCAGTATTTT.

Concerning this clone: The junction does not match germline at one end; this may be a read error. The rearrangement joins TRBV7-9 to TRBJ2-7; D is uncertain. CDR1 and CDR2 from the germline V gene are SEHNR and FQNEAQ (reference sequence). This CDR3 contains 14 residues. CDR3 sequence reads: CASSQGFGSYEQYF. The DNA of the CDR3 is TGCGCCAGCAGCCAAGGTTTCGGATCCTACGAGCAGTACTTC.

This chain uses TRBV7-9 with TRBJ1-1; tentatively, D is TRBD1 (5 bases). Trimming took 4 bases from V and 4 from J, leaving 10 bases between them. The CDR3 spans 13 residues. CDR1 SEHNR and CDR2 FQNEAQ come from the germline V gene (reference sequence). Here the CDR3 reads CASSSSGSTEAFF. The CDR3 bases are TGTGCCAGCAGCTCTTCAGGGAGCACTGAAGCTTTCTTT.

The CDR3 region is CASSPGDFGTYEQYF. DNA for the CDR3: TGTGCCAGCTCACCGGGGGACTTCGGGACCTACGAGCAGTACTTC. This chain uses TRBV18 with TRBJ2-7; TRBD2 might be the D (6 bases). CDR1 and CDR2 (germline): KGHSH, LQKENI. Trimming took 3 bases from V and 2 from J, leaving 14 bases between them. This CDR3 comprises 15 residues.

V is TRBV5-6 and J is TRBJ2-1; D is uncertain. Germline V gives CDR1 SGHDT, CDR2 YYEEEE. Trimming removed 4 bases at V and 3 bases at J, with 20 bases between. The CDR3 spans 17 residues. CDR3 nucleotides: TGTGCCAGCAGCAGGATAGGCGACAACGTCTACTACAATGAGCAGTTCTTC. Protein sequence: CASSRIGDNVYYNEQFF.

As regards this clone: At one boundary the junction diverges from the germline segment, which might be a read error. This chain connects TRBV28 to TRBJ2-5; TRBD1 is a possible D gene (6 bases). The CDR3 runs 16 residues. The V gene's germline CDR1 is MDHEN and CDR2 SYDVKM. This chain's CDR3 is CASSIWGTPSQETQYF. CDR3 DNA: TGTGCCAGCAGTATATGGGGGACACCAAGCCAAGAGACCCAGTACTTC.

The chain carries TRBV19 and TRBJ2-2; 7 positions match TRBD1. J gave up 6 bases and V 3 bases, and 7 bases lay outside the gene matches. Germline V CDR1 and CDR2: LNHDA, SQIVND (reference sequence). CDR3 length: 15 amino acids. The CDR3 loop reads CASSIRDRDAGELFF. In nucleotides, the CDR3 is TGTGCCAGTAGTATCCGCGACAGGGACGCCGGGGAGCTGTTTTTT.

The chain recombines TRBV6-5 with TRBJ2-1; 7 nucleotides agree with TRBD1. CDR1 is MNHEY, CDR2 SVGAGI, per germline. The CDR3 contains 13 residues. V lost 6 bases, J lost 6 bases, and 5 bases stayed unmatched. The CDR3 reads CASSQDRSNEQFF. As DNA, the CDR3 is TGTGCCAGCAGCCAGGACAGGAGCAATGAGCAGTTCTTC.

The chain uses TRBV15 and TRBJ2-7; D is ambiguous. The germline V gene has CDR1 LNHNV and CDR2 YYDKDF (reference sequence). V dropped 0 bases and J dropped 2 bases, with 8 bases sitting between them. The CDR3 is 14 amino acids. For the CDR3, the DNA is TGTGCCACCAGCAGAGATTTGGGCACCTACGAGCAGTACTTC. Translating gives CATSRDLGTYEQYF.

V is TRBV5-1 and J is TRBJ2-7; D gene ambiguous. The CDR3 runs 15 residues. Looked up from germline, CDR1 is SGHRS and CDR2 is YFSETQ. V shed 0 bases and J shed 6 bases, with 16 bases lying between them. DNA of the CDR3: TGCGCCAGCAGCTTGGATTGGGAATTGGGCACCGAGCAGTACTTC. Residues: CASSLDWELGTEQYF.

This chain links TRBV30 with TRBJ1-4, with D unclear. This CDR3 region has 14 residues. The V gene's germline CDR1 is GTSNPN and CDR2 SVGIG (reference sequence). V lost 1 base and J lost 4, with 10 bases in between. The CDR3 DNA reads as TGTGCCTGGAGTGCGGACGGAGTTAATGAAAAACTGTTTTTT. This translates into CAWSADGVNEKLFF. Looking up the rest from reference TRBV30 and TRBJ1-4 gives the full variable domain: SQTIHQWPATLVQPVGSPLSLECTVEGTSNPNLYWYRQAAGRGLQLLFYSVGIGQISSEVPQNLSASRPQDRQFILSSKKLLLSDSGFYLCAWSADGVNEKLFFGSGTQLSVL.

In its sample, this clone was seen a few times. The CDR3 sequence is CASSQRDQGGYGYTF. The CDR3 region has the DNA TGTGCCAGCAGCCAGCGAGACCAGGGAGGCTATGGCTACACCTTC. The chain is built from TRBV4-2 and TRBJ1-2; D perhaps matches TRBD1 (5 bases). The CDR3 runs 15 residues. In germline, CDR1 is LGHNA, CDR2 YNFKEQ. Trimming removed 3 bases at V and 4 bases at J, with 15 bases between.

The J gene is TRBJ2-1, the V gene TRBV11-2; a weak D match, TRBD1 (6 bases). V was trimmed by 7 bases and J by 0 bases, leaving 13 bases between them. The CDR3 consists of 15 residues. The germline V gene encodes CDR1 SGHAT and CDR2 FQNNGV. The CDR3 coding sequence is TGTGCCAGCACCCTGGGGGCTACCTCCTACAATGAGCAGTTCTTC. Translation: CASTLGATSYNEQFF.

The rearrangement links TRBV27 to TRBJ1-2; D is undetermined. The germline V gene encodes CDR1 MNHEY and CDR2 SMNVEV (reference sequence). The CDR3 contains 13 residues. Deletions cut 3 bases from V and 5 bases from J, with 10 bases between. CDR3 DNA: TGTGCCAGCAGTTTCGGTTTCGGATATGGCTACACCTTC. It codes for CASSFGFGYGYTF.

The chain links TRBV5-1 to TRBJ1-2, with D maybe TRBD1 (5 bases). The CDR3 contains 13 residues. CDR1 SGHRS and CDR2 YFSETQ come from the germline V gene. V lost 1 base to trimming and J lost 1 base, with 5 bases between them. In DNA, the CDR3 is TGCGCCAGCAGCTTGCAGGGTAACTATGGCTACACCTTC. Residues: CASSLQGNYGYTF.

This clone appeared a few times. This chain joins TRBV2 and TRBJ1-1, with D perhaps matching TRBD1 (6 bases). With 6 bases removed from V and 0 bases from J, the gap between germline ends came to 14 bases. Germline CDR1 is SNHLY and CDR2 is FYNNEI. The CDR3 length is 15 residues. The CDR3 coding sequence is TGTGCCAGCAGAGCAGAAGGACAGCTGAACACTGAAGCTTTCTTT. It codes for CASRAEGQLNTEAFF.

This clone has only a few counts. This chain links TRBV10-3 with TRBJ2-2; 10 bases are shared with TRBD2. The CDR3 length is 18 residues. J gave up 6 bases and V 0 bases, and 10 bases lay outside the gene matches. CDR1 ENHRY and CDR2 SYGVKD come from the germline V gene. This chain's CDR3 is CAISESSRGSGRSGELFF. The CDR3 nucleotides are TGTGCCATCAGTGAGTCGTCCCGGGGTAGCGGGAGGTCCGGGGAGCTGTTTTTT.